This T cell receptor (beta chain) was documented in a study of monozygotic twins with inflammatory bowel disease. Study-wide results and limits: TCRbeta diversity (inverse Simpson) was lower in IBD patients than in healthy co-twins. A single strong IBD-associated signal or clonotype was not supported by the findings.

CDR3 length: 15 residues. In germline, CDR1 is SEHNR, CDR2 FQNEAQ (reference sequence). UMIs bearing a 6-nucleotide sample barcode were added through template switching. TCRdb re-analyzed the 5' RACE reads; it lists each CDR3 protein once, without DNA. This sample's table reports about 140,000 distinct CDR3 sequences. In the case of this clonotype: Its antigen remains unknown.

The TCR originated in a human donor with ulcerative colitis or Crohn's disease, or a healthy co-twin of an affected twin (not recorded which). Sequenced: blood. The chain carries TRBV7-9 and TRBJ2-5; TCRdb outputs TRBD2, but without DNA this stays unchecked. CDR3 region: CASSLGGLLGGAQYF.